This T cell receptor beta chain was documented in a study of blood T cell repertoires in COVID-19. Turning to the study itself: Sources were T cells, B-cell-depleted T cells, or PBMCs; the material itself was cDNA or gDNA.

Some clones are missing from TCRdb's copy, which holds only in-frame ones; the method was immunoSEQ multiplex PCR. The sample records 30,000 or so clones, roughly 84% being singletons. CDR1 GTSNPN and CDR2 SVGIG come from the germline V gene (reference sequence). V dropped 5 bases and J dropped 2 bases, with 15 bases sitting between them. The CDR3 contains 15 residues. The sequenced sample consisted of peripheral blood. The TCR was taken from a man between 60 and 75 years old with active COVID-19. This chain connects TRBV30 to TRBJ2-2, with D possibly being TRBD1 (6 bases). CDR3 DNA sequence: TGTGCCTGGGCCCATCTGGGACAAAACACCGGGGAGCTGTTTTTT. Its protein is CAWAHLGQNTGELFF.